One and the same sample provided the 9 T cell receptor beta chains below, sequenced in a study of blood T cell repertoires in COVID-19. This table comes from immunoSEQ multiplex PCR, and its TCRdb copy is limited to in-frame clones, with some not included. The sample contains about 400,000 clones, approximately 86% of which appear only once. Sequencing input: peripheral blood. The source is a woman in her fifties or sixties with COVID-19, enrolled during active disease.

The rearrangement uses TRBV4-2 and TRBJ1-1; 7 bases are a match to TRBD1. The CDR3 totals 15 residues. CDR1 and CDR2 (germline): LGHNA, YNFKEQ. V trimming: 3 bases; J trimming: 3 bases; junction bases outside the gene matches: 7. CDR3 DNA: TGTGCCAGCAGCCACCAACAGGGGACGGACACTGAAGCTTTCTTT. The encoded protein is CASSHQQGTDTEAFF.

This clone has a handful of counts. The chain uses TRBV5-6 and TRBJ2-5; 10 nucleotides match TRBD2. CDR1 and CDR2 (germline): SGHDT, YYEEEE. The CDR3 loop spans 17 amino acids. V trimming: 3 bases; J trimming: 3 bases; junction bases outside the gene matches: 11. CDR3 nucleotide sequence: TGTGCCAGCAGCTCCGCCCCTCGGACTAGCGGCAAAGAGACCCAGTACTTC. Protein product: CASSSAPRTSGKETQYF.

The chain combines TRBV5-4 with TRBJ2-1; 10 positions agree with TRBD2. The CDR3 spans 14 residues. The germline CDR1 and CDR2 sequences are SGHNT and YYREEE (reference sequence). V shed 2 bases and J 10 bases; nucleotides not matched to a gene: 6. The CDR3 is CASSLSGGAWEQFF. The CDR3, as DNA: TGTGCCAGCAGCTTAAGCGGGGGGGCATGGGAGCAGTTCTTC.

V is TRBV6-1 and J is TRBJ1-5; D might be TRBD1 (5 bases). Looked up from germline, CDR1 is MNHNS and CDR2 is SASEGT. V was clipped by 2 bases and J by 7 bases, with 12 bases between them. CDR3 length: 14 amino acids. The CDR3 is CASSEQGGKQPQHF. In DNA, the CDR3 is TGTGCCAGCAGTGAACAGGGAGGGAAGCAGCCCCAGCATTTT.

A few counts support this clone. The chain couples TRBV7-9 to TRBJ1-1; 10 bases are shared with TRBD1. V lost 8 bases and J lost 2; bases outside the gene matches: 5. CDR1 SEHNR and CDR2 FQNEAQ come from the germline V gene (reference sequence). The CDR3 has 14 residues. The CDR3 loop is CASWTGGSNTEAFF. CDR3 DNA sequence: TGTGCCAGCTGGACAGGGGGTTCTAACACTGAAGCTTTCTTT.

This rearrangement joins TRBV29-1 to TRBJ2-1; a weak D match, TRBD1 (6 bases). From germline, CDR1 is SQVTM and CDR2 ANQGSEA. Trimming cost V 7 bases and J 6 bases, with 22 bases left between them. The CDR3 has 15 amino acids. Here the CDR3 reads CSAIGPRTDSNEQFF. CDR3 DNA sequence: TGCAGCGCTATAGGCCCAAGGACAGACAGCAATGAGCAGTTCTTC.

This clone was counted a few times. This chain links TRBV4-3 with TRBJ1-5, with a tentative D call TRBD1 (6 bases). The CDR3 has 15 residues. The germline CDR1 and CDR2 sequences are LGHNA and YSLEER. Trimming pared 0 bases from V and 5 bases from J, leaving 11 bases between. CDR3 region: CASSQDWAGDQPQHF. The CDR3 DNA follows: TGCGCCAGCAGCCAAGATTGGGCAGGGGATCAGCCCCAGCATTTT.

The CDR3 bases are TGTGCCAGCAGCTCCCGGGGGGGGGATACGCAGTATTTT. This encodes CASSSRGGDTQYF. This chain connects TRBV11-2 to TRBJ2-3; 8 bases align to TRBD2. The V and J ends lost 4 bases and 6 bases, in that order; junction bases with no gene match: 3. The germline V gene has CDR1 SGHAT and CDR2 FQNNGV. The CDR3 covers 13 residues.

V usage is TRBV27 and J usage is TRBJ1-2, with D possibly matching TRBD1 (5 bases). V was shortened by 3 bases and J by 7 bases, with 18 bases between the two germline ends. The CDR3 loop spans 15 amino acids. Germline CDR1 MNHEY, CDR2 SMNVEV (reference sequence). This chain's CDR3 is CASSLGGAALGGYTF. CDR3 bases: TGTGCCAGCAGTTTGGGCGGGGCTGCATTGGGTGGCTACACCTTC.